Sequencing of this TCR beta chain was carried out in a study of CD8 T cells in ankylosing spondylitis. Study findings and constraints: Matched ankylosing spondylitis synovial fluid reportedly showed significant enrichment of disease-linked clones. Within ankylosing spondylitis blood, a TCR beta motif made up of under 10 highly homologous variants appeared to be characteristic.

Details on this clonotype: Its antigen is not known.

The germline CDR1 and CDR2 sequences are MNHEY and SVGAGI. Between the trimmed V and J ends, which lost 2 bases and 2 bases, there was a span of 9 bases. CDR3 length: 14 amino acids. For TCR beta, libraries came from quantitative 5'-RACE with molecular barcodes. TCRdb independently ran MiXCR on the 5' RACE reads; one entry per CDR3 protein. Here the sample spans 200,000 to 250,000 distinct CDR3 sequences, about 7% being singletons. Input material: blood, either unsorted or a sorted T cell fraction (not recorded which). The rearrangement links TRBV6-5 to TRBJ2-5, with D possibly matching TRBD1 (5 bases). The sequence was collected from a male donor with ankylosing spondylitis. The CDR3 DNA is TGTGCCAGCAGTTACAGGGGCACACAAGAGACCCAGTACTTC. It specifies CASSYRGTQETQYF.